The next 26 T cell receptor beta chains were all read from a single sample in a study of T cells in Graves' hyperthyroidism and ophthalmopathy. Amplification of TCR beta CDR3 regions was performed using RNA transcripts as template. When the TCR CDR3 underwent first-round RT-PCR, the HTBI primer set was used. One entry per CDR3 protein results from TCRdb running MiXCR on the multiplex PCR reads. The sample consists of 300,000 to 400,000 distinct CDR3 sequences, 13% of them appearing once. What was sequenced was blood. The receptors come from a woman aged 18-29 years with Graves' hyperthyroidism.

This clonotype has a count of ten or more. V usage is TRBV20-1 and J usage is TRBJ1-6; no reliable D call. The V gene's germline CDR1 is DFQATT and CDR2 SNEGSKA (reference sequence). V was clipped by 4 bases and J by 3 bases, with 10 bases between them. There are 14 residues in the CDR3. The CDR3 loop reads CSAMVLDYNSPLHF. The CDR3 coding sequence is TGCAGTGCTATGGTCTTAGACTATAATTCACCCCTCCACTTT.

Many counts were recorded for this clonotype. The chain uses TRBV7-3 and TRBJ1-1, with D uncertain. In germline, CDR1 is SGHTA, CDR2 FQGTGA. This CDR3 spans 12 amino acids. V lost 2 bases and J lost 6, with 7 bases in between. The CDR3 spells CASSLDGSEAFF. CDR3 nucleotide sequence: TGTGCCAGCAGCTTAGACGGGTCTGAAGCTTTCTTT.

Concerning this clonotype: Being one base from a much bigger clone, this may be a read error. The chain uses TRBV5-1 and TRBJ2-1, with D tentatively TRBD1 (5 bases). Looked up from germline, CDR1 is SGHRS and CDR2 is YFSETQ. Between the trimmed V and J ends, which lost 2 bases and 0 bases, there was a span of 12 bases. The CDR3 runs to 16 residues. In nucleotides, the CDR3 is TGCGCCAGCAGCTTAACATGGGGCTCCTCCTACAATGAGCAGTTCTTC. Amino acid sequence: CASSLTWGSSYNEQFF.

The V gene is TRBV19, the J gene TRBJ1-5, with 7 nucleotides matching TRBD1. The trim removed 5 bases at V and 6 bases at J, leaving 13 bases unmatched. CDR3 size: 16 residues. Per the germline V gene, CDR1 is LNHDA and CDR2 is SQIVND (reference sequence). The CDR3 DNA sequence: TGTGCCAGTAGTGTCACTCCTTCAGGGGGTACTCAGCCCCAGCATTTT. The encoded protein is CASSVTPSGGTQPQHF.

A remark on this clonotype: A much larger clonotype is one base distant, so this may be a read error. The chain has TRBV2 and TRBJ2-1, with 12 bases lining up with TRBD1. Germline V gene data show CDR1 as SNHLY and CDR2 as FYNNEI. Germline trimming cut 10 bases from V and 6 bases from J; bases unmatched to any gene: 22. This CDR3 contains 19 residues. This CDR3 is CATSTPGQGAPHLSNEQFF. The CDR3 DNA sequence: TGTGCCACCTCTACCCCGGGACAGGGGGCCCCGCACCTCTCCAATGAGCAGTTCTTC.

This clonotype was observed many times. The CDR3 nucleotides are TGCAGTGCCTCGGGACTAGCGGAGGTGGATTCATACGAGCAGTACTTC. This codes for CSASGLAEVDSYEQYF. The chain has TRBV20-1 and TRBJ2-7, with TRBD2 matching 11 bases. Germline V gene lookup returns CDR1 DFQATT and CDR2 SNEGSKA (reference sequence). V lost 6 bases to trimming and J lost 4 bases; unmatched junction nucleotides: 14. This CDR3 is built from 16 residues.

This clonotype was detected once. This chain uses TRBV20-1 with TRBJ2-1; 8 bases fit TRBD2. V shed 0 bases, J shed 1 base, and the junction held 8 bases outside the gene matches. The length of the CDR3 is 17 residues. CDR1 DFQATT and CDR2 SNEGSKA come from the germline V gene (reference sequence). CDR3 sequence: CSARDRAPGGSYNEQFF. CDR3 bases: TGCAGTGCTAGAGATCGCGCTCCGGGGGGGTCCTACAATGAGCAGTTCTTC.

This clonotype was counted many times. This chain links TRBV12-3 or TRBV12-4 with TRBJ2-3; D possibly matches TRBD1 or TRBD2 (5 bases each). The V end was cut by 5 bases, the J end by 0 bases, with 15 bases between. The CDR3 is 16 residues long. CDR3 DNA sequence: TGTGCCAGCAGTCCCCAGGGCGGGCTTAGCACAGATACGCAGTATTTT. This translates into CASSPQGGLSTDTQYF.

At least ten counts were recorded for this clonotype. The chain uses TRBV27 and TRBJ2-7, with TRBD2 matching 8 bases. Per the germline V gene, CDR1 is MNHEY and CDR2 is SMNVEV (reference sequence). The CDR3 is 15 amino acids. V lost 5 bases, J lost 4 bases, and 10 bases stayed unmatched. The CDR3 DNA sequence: TGTGCCAGCAGTCTCCTCCGGGAGGGCCGGTACGAGCAGTACTTC. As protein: CASSLLREGRYEQYF.

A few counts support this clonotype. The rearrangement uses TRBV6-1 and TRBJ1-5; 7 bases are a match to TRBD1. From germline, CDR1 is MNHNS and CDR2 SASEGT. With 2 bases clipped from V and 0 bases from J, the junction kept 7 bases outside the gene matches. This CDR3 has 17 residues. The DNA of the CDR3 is TGTGCCAGCAGTGAACCCCGGGACAGCCTTAGCAATCAGCCCCAGCATTTT. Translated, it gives CASSEPRDSLSNQPQHF.

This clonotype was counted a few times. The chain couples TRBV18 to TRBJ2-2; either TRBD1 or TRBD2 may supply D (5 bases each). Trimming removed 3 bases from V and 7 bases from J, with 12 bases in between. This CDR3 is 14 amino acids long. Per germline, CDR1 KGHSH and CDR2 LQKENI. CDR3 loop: CASSPGPWDGELFF. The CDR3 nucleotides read TGTGCCAGCTCACCGGGACCCTGGGACGGGGAGCTGTTTTTT. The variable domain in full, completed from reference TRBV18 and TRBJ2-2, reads NAGVMQNPRHLVRRRGQEARLRCSPMKGHSHVYWYRQLPEEGLKFMVYLQKENIIDESGMPKERFSAEFPKEGPSILRIQQVVRGDSAAYFCASSPGPWDGELFFGEGSRLTVL.

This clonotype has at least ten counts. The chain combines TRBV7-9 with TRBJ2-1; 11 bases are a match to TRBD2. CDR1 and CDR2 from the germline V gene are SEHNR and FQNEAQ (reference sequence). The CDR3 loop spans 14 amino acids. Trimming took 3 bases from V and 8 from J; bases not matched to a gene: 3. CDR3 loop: CASSFSGGAYEQFF. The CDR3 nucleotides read TGTGCCAGCAGCTTTAGCGGGGGGGCCTATGAGCAGTTCTTC.

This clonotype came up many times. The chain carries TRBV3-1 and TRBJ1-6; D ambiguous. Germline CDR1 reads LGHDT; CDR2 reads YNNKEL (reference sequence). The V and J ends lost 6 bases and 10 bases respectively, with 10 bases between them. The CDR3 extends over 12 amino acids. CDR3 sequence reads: CASRTSGSPLHF. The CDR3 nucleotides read TGTGCCAGCAGGACATCCGGGTCACCCCTCCACTTT.

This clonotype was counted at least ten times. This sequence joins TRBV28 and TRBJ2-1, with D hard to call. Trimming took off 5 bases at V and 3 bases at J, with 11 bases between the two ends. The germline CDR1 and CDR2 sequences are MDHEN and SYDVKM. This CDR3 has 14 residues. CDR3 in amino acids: CASSPMGIYNEQFF. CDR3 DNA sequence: TGTGCCAGCAGTCCCATGGGTATCTACAATGAGCAGTTCTTC. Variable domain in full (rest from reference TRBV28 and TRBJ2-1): DVKVTQSSRYLVKRTGEKVFLECVQDMDHENMFWYRQDPGLGLRLIYFSYDVKMKEKGDIPEGYSVSREKKERFSLILESASTNQTSMYLCASSPMGIYNEQFFGPGTRLTVL.

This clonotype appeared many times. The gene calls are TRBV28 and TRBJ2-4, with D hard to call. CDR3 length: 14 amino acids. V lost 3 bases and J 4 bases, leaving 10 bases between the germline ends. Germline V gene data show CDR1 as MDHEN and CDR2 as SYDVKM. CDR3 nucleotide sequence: TGTGCCAGCAGTTTGGAGAACAGAAAAAACATTCAGTACTTC. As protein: CASSLENRKNIQYF.

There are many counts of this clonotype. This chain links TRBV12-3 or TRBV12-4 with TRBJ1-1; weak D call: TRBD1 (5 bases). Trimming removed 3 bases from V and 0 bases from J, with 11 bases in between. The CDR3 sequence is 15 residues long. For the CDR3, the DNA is TGTGCCAGCAGTTTCGGAGGGGATGTGAACACTGAAGCTTTCTTT. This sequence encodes CASSFGGDVNTEAFF.

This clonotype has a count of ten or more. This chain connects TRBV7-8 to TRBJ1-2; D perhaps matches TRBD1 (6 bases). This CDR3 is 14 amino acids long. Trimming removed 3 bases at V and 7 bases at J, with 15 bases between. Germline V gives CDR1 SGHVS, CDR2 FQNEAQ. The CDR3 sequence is CASSFGGRLGGYTF. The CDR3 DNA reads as TGTGCCAGCAGCTTCGGGGGGCGCCTTGGTGGCTACACCTTC.

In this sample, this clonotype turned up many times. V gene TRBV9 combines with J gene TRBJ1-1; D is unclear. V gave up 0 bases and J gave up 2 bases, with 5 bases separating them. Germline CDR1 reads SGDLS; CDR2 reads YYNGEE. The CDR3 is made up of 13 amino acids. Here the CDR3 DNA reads TGTGCCAGCAGCGTAGCCATAAACACTGAAGCTTTCTTT. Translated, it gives CASSVAINTEAFF. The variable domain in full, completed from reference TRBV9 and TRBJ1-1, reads DSGVTQTPKHLITATGQRVTLRCSPRSGDLSVYWYQQSLDQGLQFLIQYYNGEERAKGNILERFSAQQFPDLHSELNLSSLELGDSALYFCASSVAINTEAFFGQGTRLTVV.

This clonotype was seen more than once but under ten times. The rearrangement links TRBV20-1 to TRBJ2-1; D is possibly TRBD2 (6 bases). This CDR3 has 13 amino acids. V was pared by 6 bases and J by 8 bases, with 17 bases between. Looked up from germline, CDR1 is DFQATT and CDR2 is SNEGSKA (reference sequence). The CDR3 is CSAPDGRPHEQFF. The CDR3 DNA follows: TGCAGTGCCCCGGATGGGAGGCCCCATGAGCAGTTCTTC.

The chain's CDR3 is CASIRWRVGSGGAMETQYF. Written as DNA, the CDR3 is TGTGCCAGCATCAGGTGGCGGGTTGGTAGCGGGGGGGCCATGGAGACCCAGTACTTC. This chain uses TRBV6-1 with TRBJ2-5, with 11 bases that match TRBD2. The CDR3 is 19 residues long. The V gene end was trimmed by 7 bases and the J gene end by 5 bases; junction bases not matched to a gene: 21. CDR1 and CDR2 from the germline V gene are MNHNS and SASEGT.

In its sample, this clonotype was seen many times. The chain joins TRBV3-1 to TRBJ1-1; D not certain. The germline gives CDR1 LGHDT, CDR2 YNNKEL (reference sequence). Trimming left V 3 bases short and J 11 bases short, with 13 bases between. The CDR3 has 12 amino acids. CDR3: CASSHGSPVAFF. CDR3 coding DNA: TGTGCCAGCAGCCATGGAAGTCCGGTGGCTTTCTTT. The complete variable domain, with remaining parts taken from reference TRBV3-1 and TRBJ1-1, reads DTAVSQTPKYLVTQMGNDKSIKCEQNLGHDTMYWYKQDSKKFLKIMFSYNNKELIINETVPNRFSPKSPDKAHLNLHINSLELGDSAVYFCASSHGSPVAFFGQGTRLTVV.

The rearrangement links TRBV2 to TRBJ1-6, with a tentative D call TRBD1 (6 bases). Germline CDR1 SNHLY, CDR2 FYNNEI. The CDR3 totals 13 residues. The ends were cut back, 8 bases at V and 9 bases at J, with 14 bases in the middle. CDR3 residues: CASYRDEASPLHF. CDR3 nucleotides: TGTGCCAGCTACAGGGACGAGGCTTCACCCCTCCACTTT.

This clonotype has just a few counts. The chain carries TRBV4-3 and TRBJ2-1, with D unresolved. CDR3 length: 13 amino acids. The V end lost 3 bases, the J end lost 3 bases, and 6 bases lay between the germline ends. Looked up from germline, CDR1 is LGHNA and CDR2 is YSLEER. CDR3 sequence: CASSQNLYNEQFF. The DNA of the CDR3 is TGCGCCAGCAGCCAGAACCTCTACAATGAGCAGTTCTTC.

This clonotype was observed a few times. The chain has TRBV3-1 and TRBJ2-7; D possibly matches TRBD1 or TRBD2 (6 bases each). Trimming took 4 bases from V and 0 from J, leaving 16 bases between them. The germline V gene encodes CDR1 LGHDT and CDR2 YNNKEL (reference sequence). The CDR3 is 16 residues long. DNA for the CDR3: TGTGCCAGCAGCCGAGATCCGGCGGGACACTCCTACGAGCAGTACTTC. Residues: CASSRDPAGHSYEQYF.

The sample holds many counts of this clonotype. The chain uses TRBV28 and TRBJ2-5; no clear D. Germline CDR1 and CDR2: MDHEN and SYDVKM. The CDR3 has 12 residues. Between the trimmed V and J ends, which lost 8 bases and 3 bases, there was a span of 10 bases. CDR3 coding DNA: TGTGCCAGCGCCCCGCCAGAAGAGACCCAGTACTTC. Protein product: CASAPPEETQYF.

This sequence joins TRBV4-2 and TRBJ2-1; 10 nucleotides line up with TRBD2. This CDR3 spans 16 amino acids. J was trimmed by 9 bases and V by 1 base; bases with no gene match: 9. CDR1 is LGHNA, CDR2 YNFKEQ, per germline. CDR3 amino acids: CASSQAGTSAFPEQFF. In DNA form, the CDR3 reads TGTGCCAGCAGCCAAGCCGGGACTAGCGCCTTTCCTGAGCAGTTCTTC.